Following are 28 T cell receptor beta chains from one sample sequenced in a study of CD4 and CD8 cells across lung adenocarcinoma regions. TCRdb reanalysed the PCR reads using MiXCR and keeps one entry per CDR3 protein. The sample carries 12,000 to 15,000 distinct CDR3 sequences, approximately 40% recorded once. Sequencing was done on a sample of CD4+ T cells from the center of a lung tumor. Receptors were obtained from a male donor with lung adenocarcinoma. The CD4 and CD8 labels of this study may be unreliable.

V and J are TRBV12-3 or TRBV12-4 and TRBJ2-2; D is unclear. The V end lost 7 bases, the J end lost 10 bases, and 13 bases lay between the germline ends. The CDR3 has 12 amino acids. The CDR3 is CASNADTEELFF. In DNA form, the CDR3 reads TGTGCCAGCAATGCCGACACAGAGGAGCTGTTTTTT.

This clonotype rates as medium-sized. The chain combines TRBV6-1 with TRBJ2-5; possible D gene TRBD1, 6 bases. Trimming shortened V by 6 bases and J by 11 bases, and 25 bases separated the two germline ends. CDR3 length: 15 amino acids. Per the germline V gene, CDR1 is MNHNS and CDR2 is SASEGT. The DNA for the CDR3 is TGTGCCAGCAGCCCCCCGCAGGGGATTCGTAGGGAGCAGTACTTC. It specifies CASSPPQGIRREQYF.

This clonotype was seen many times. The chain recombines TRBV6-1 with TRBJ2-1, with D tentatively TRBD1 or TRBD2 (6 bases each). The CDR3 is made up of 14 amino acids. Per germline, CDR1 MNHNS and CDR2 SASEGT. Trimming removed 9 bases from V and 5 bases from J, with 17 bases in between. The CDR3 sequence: CASSKRGTDNEQFF. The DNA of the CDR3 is TGTGCCAGTAGTAAAAGGGGGACTGACAATGAGCAGTTCTTC.

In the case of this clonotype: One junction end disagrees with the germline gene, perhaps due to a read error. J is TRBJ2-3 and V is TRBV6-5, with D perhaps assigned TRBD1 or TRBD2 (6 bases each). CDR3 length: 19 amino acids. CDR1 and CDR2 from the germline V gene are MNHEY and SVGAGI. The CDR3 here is CASSYRAGYGGRDTDTQYF. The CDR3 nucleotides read TGTGCCAGCAGTTACAGGGCGGGCTACGGGGGCCGTGACACAGATACGCAGTATTTC.

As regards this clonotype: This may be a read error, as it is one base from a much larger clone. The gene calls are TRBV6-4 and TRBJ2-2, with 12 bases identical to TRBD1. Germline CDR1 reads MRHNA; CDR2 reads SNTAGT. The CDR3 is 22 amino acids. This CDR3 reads CASSDPRDRGPGLETNTGELYF. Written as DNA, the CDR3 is TGTGCCAGCAGTGACCCTAGGGACAGGGGGCCTGGGCTTGAAACGAACACCGGGGAGCTGTATTTT.

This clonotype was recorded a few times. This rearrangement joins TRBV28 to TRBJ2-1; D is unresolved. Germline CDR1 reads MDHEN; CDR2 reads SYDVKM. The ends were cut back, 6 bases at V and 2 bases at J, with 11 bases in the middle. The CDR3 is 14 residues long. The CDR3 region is CASSPPIPYNEQFF. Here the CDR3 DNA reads TGTGCCAGCAGCCCCCCTATCCCCTACAATGAGCAGTTCTTC.

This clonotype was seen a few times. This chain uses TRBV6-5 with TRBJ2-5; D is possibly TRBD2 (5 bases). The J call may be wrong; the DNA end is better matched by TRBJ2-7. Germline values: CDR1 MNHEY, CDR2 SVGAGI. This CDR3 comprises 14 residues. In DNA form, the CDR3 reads TGTGCCAGCAGTTATGGTAGAGGGTTCTACGAGCAGTACTTC. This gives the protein CASSYGRGFYEQYF.

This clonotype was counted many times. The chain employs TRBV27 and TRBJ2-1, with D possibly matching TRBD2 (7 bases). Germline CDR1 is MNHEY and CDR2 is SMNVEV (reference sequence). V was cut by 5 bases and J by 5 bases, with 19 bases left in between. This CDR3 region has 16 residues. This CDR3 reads CASSLSEGGSNNEQFF. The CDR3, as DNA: TGTGCCAGCAGTCTCTCCGAGGGGGGGAGCAACAATGAGCAGTTCTTC.

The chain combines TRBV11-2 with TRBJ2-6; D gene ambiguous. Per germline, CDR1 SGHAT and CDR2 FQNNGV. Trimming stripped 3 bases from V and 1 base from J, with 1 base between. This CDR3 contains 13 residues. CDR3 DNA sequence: TGTGCCAGCAGCTTTTCTGGGGCCAACGTCCTGACTTTC. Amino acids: CASSFSGANVLTF.

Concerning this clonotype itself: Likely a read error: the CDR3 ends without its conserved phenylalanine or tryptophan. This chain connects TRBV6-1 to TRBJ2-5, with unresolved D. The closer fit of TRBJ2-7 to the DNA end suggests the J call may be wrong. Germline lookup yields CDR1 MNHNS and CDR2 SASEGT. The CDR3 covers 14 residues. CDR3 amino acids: CASSAASVRDEQYL. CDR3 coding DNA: TGTGCCAGCAGTGCAGCATCCGTTCGGGACGAGCAGTACTTG.

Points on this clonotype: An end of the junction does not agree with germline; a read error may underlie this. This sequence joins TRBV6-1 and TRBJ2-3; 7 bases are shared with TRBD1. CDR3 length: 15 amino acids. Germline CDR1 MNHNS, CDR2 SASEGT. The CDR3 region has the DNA TGTGCCGGGGGTGAAGGGGGCCTAGCCGCAGATACGCAGTACTTT. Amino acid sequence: CAGGEGGLAADTQYF.

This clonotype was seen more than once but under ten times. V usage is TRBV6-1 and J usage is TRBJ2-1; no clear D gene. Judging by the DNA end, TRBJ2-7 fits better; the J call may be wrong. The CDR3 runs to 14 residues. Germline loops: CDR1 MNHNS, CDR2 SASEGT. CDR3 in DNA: TGTGCCAGCAGTGAGTACTCGATCTCCTACGAGCAGTACTTC. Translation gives CASSEYSISYEQYF.

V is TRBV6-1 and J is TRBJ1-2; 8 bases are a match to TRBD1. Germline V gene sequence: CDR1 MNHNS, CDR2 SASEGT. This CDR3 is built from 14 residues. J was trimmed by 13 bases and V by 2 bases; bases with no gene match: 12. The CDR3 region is CASSEYGQGERCTF. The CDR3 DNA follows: TGTGCCAGCAGTGAATACGGACAGGGAGAACGCTGCACCTTC.

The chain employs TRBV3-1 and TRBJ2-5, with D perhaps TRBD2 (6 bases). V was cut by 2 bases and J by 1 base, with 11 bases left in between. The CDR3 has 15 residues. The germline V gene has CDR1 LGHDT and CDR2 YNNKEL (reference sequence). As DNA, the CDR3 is TGTGCCAGCAGCCAAAATGTAGCGGTCCAAGAGACCCAGTACTTC. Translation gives CASSQNVAVQETQYF.

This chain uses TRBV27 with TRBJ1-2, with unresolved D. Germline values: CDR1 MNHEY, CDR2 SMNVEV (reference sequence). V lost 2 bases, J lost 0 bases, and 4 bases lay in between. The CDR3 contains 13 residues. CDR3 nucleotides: TGTGCCAGCAGTTTAAACACTAACTATGGCTACACCTTC. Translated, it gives CASSLNTNYGYTF.

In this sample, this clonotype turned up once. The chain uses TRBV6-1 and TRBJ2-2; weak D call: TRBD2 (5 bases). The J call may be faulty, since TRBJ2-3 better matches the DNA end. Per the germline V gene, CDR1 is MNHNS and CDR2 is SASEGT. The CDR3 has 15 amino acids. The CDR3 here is CASRLQAGSTGKQYF. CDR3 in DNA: TGTGCCAGCAGACTCCAGGCTGGGAGTACCGGTAAGCAGTATTTT.

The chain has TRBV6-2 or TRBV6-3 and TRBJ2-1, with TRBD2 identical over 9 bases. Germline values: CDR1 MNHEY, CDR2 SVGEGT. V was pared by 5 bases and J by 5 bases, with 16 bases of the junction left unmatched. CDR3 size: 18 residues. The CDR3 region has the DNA TGTGCCAGCAGTCAAAGGCGGTTTAGGGTAGCGGGGGACAATGAGCAGTTCTTC. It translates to CASSQRRFRVAGDNEQFF.

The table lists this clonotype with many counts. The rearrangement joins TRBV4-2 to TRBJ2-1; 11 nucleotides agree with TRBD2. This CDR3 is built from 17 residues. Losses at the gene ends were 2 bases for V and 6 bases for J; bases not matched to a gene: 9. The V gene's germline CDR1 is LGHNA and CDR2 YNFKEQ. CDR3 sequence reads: CASSQHSGTSGRNEQFF. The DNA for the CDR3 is TGTGCCAGCAGCCAACACTCTGGGACTAGCGGCCGCAATGAGCAGTTCTTC.

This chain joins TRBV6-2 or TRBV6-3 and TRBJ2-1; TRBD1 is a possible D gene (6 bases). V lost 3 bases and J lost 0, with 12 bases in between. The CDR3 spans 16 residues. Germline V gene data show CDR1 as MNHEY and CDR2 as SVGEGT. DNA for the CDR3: TGTGCCAGCAGTTATTTCAGGGGCCTCTCCTACAATGAGCAGTTCTTC. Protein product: CASSYFRGLSYNEQFF.

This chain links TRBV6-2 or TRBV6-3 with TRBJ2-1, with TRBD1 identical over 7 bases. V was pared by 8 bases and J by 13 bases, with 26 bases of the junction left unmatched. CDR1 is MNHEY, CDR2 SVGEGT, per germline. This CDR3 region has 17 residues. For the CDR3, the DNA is TGTGCCAGCTCCCATAACGAATACAGGGGACCCCAAGAGACCCAGTTCTTC. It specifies CASSHNEYRGPQETQFF.

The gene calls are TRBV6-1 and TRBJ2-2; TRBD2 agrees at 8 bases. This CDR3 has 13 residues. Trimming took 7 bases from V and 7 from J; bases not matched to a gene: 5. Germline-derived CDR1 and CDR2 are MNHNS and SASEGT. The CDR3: CASNKREYGELFF. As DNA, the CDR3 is TGTGCCAGCAACAAGCGGGAGTACGGGGAGCTGTTTTTT.

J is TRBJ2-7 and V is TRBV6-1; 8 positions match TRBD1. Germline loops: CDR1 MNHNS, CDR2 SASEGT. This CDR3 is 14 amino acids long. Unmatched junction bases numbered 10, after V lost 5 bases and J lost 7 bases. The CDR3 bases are TGTGCCAGCAGTAGGACAGGGCCTACTAGGGAGCAGTACTTC. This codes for CASSRTGPTREQYF.

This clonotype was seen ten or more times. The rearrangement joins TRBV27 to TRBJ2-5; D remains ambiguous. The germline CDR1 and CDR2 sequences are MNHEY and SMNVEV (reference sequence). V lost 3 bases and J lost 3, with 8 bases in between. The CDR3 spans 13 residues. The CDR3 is CASSLRQEETQYF. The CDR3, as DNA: TGTGCCAGCAGTTTGAGGCAGGAAGAGACCCAGTACTTC.

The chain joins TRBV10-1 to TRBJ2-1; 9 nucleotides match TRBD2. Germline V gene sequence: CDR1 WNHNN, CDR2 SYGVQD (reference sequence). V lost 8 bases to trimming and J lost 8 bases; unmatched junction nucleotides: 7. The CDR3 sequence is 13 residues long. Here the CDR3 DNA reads TGCGCCAGCTCCGGGACTAGCAACGATGAGCAGTTCTTC. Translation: CASSGTSNDEQFF.

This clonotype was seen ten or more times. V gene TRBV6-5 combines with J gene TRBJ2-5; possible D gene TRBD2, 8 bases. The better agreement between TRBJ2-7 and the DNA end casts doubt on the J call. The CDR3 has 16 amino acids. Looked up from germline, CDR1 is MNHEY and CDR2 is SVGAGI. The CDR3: CASSYSVAGQYYEQYF. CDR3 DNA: TGTGCCAGCAGTTACTCGGTAGCGGGACAGTACTACGAGCAGTACTTC.

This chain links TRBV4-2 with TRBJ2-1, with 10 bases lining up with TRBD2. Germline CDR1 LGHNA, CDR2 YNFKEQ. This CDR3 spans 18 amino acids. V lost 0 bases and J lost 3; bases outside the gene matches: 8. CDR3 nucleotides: TGTGCCAGCAGCCAAGATCCCTCCCTAGCGGGAGACTACAATGAGCAGTTCTTC. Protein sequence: CASSQDPSLAGDYNEQFF.

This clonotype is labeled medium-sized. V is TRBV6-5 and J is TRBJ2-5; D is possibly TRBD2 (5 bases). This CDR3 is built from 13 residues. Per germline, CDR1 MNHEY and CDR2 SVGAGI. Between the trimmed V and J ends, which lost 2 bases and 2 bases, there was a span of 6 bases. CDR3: CASSYKRQETQYF. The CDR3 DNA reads TGTGCCAGCAGTTACAAGCGGCAAGAGACCCAGTACTTC.

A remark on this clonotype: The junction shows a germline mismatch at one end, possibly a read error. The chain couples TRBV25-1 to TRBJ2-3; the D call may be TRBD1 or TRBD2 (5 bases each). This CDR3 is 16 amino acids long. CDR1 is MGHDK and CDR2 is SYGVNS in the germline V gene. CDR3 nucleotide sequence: TGTGCCAGCAGTGAGTTGCCGGGACCGCACACAGAGACCCAGTACTTT. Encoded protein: CASSELPGPHTETQYF. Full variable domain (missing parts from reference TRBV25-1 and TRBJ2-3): EADIYQTPRYLVIGTGKKITLECSQTMGHDKMYWYQQDPGMELHLIHYSYGVNSTEKGDLSSESTVSRIRTEHFPLTLESARPSHTSQYLCASSELPGPHTETQYFGPGTRLTVL.